Following are 18 T cell receptor beta chains from one sample sequenced in a study of blood T cell repertoires in COVID-19. Libraries were prepared by immunoSEQ multiplex PCR; TCRdb keeps only in-frame clonotypes and omits some of them. The sample carries 75,000 or so clones, around 83% recorded once. The sequenced sample was peripheral blood. These receptor sequences come from a woman in her seventies with acute or convalescent COVID-19.

This clone came up once. The V call is TRBV5-1, the J call TRBJ1-6; 11 nucleotides match TRBD1. Trimming took 4 bases from V and 8 from J; bases not matched to a gene: 5. This CDR3 spans 15 amino acids. Germline V lookup: CDR1 SGHRS, CDR2 YFSETQ. The CDR3 loop is CASSPGTGGDSPLHF. CDR3 nucleotides: TGCGCCAGCAGCCCCGGGACAGGGGGAGATTCACCCCTCCACTTT.

The chain uses TRBV5-6 and TRBJ1-5, with 10 nucleotides matching TRBD1. V was clipped by 3 bases and J by 4 bases; unmatched bases: 7. The CDR3 runs 16 residues. Germline CDR1 SGHDT, CDR2 YYEEEE. The CDR3 sequence: CASSWGGQGLNQPQHF. The CDR3 region has the DNA TGTGCCAGCAGCTGGGGGGGACAGGGGCTGAATCAGCCCCAGCATTTT.

This chain joins TRBV6-5 and TRBJ2-1; no firm D call. CDR3 length: 16 residues. Germline CDR1 is MNHEY and CDR2 is SVGAGI. Trimming cost V 0 bases and J 6 bases, with 15 bases left between them. CDR3 in amino acids: CASSYSNTRVGNEQFF. CDR3 nucleotide sequence: TGTGCCAGCAGTTACTCGAATACGCGAGTCGGCAATGAGCAGTTCTTC.

The chain recombines TRBV7-9 with TRBJ1-1, with D unclear. Trimming took off 5 bases at V and 4 bases at J, with 20 bases between the two ends. There are 16 residues in the CDR3. In germline, CDR1 is SEHNR, CDR2 FQNEAQ (reference sequence). CDR3 amino acids: CASSPWLGSAGTEAFF. The DNA for the CDR3 is TGTGCCAGCAGCCCCTGGTTAGGATCCGCGGGCACTGAAGCTTTCTTT.

The chain recombines TRBV7-6 with TRBJ2-3; 7 bases align to TRBD1. The CDR3 runs to 19 residues. The germline gives CDR1 SGHVS, CDR2 FNYEAQ. The trim removed 5 bases at V and 1 base at J, leaving 18 bases unmatched. The CDR3 DNA sequence: TGTGCCAGCAGCCTACCCCCGACAGGGACGGTTAGTGGCACAGATACGCAGTATTTT. Its protein product is CASSLPPTGTVSGTDTQYF.

This chain connects TRBV3-1 (or the pseudogene TRBV3-2) to TRBJ1-2, with 9 bases lining up with TRBD1. The CDR3 is 18 amino acids. The trim removed 4 bases at V and 3 bases at J, leaving 15 bases unmatched. CDR1 is LGHDT, CDR2 YNNKEL, per germline (reference sequence). Here the CDR3 reads CASSRTGTGNRVYYGYTF. The CDR3 region has the DNA TGTGCCAGCAGCCGTACTGGGACAGGGAATAGAGTCTACTATGGCTACACCTTC.

The rearrangement links TRBV19 to TRBJ1-2; 8 bases align to TRBD1. Germline V CDR1 and CDR2: LNHDA, SQIVND (reference sequence). Trimming cost V 5 bases and J 4 bases; bases outside gene matches: 9. CDR3 size: 15 residues. CDR3 nucleotide sequence: TGTGCCAGTAGTGTGACAGGGGCGATCTCCTATGGCTACACCTTC. It specifies CASSVTGAISYGYTF.

This clone was counted a few times. The chain uses TRBV24-1 and TRBJ2-3; TRBD2 agrees at 10 bases. The junction had 8 bases not matched to a gene; V was cut back by 5 bases and J by 1 base. The CDR3 totals 17 residues. Germline V lookup: CDR1 KGHDR, CDR2 SFDVKD. The CDR3 loop is CATSARKGTSGTDTQYF. The CDR3 nucleotides are TGTGCCACCAGTGCCCGAAAAGGGACTAGCGGCACAGATACGCAGTATTTT.

J is TRBJ1-4 and V is TRBV12-5; a weak D match, TRBD1 (5 bases). The CDR3 sequence is 13 residues long. Trimming removed 7 bases at V and 4 bases at J, with 10 bases between. Germline V gene data show CDR1 as LGHNT and CDR2 as FRNRAP. CDR3 amino acids: CASVQAGNEKLFF. As DNA, the CDR3 is TGTGCTAGTGTACAGGCTGGTAATGAAAAACTGTTTTTT.

This chain joins TRBV5-4 and TRBJ2-1; 11 bases agree with TRBD2. In germline, CDR1 is SGHNT, CDR2 YYREEE (reference sequence). V lost 0 bases, J lost 4 bases, and 3 bases stayed unmatched. This CDR3 has 16 residues. CDR3 loop: CASSLAPSGGYNEQFF. The CDR3 DNA sequence: TGTGCCAGCAGCTTGGCACCTAGCGGGGGGTACAATGAGCAGTTCTTC.

The gene calls are TRBV19 and TRBJ2-1, with 9 nucleotides matching TRBD2. J lost 10 bases, V lost 3 bases, and 13 bases had no gene match. Per germline, CDR1 LNHDA and CDR2 SQIVND (reference sequence). The CDR3 consists of 16 residues. This CDR3 reads CASSIDSGLAGAEQFF. CDR3 DNA: TGTGCCAGTAGTATTGATTCCGGGTTAGCGGGAGCCGAGCAGTTCTTC.

The gene calls are TRBV6-5 and TRBJ2-7, with TRBD2 as a possible D gene (6 bases). Trimming left V 0 bases short and J 2 bases short, with 11 bases between. The CDR3 totals 15 residues. The germline V gene has CDR1 MNHEY and CDR2 SVGAGI. The CDR3 is CASSYSGTQAYEQYF. CDR3 nucleotides: TGTGCCAGCAGTTACTCGGGGACTCAAGCCTACGAGCAGTACTTC.

This clone occurred a few times. This sequence joins TRBV24-1 and TRBJ2-1, with TRBD2 as a possible D gene (6 bases). The CDR3 covers 13 residues. V was clipped by 10 bases and J by 8 bases, with 17 bases between them. Germline CDR1 reads KGHDR; CDR2 reads SFDVKD. CDR3 in amino acids: CATRDPGGDEQFF. The CDR3 coding sequence is TGTGCCACTAGGGATCCGGGCGGGGATGAGCAGTTCTTC.

The chain uses TRBV5-5 and TRBJ1-5; D gene unclear. Trimming cost V 0 bases and J 5 bases, with 6 bases left between them. This CDR3 region has 13 residues. Germline V CDR1 and CDR2: SGHKS, YYEKEE (reference sequence). CDR3 bases: TGTGCCAGCAGCTTGGACCCAGATCAGCCCCAGCATTTT. This encodes CASSLDPDQPQHF.

This chain uses TRBV29-1 with TRBJ2-1, with D possibly being TRBD2 (6 bases). Germline loops: CDR1 SQVTM, CDR2 ANQGSEA. This CDR3 has 12 residues. V was trimmed by 5 bases and J by 8 bases, leaving 13 bases between them. The CDR3 loop is CSVSQASDEQFF. The CDR3 region has the DNA TGCAGCGTTAGCCAGGCTAGCGATGAGCAGTTCTTC.

The chain carries TRBV12-3 or TRBV12-4 and TRBJ2-2; D not certain. CDR3 length equals 12 residues. Trimming removed 7 bases at V and 6 bases at J, with 9 bases between. The CDR3 DNA is TGTGCCAGCACCCTCAGGCCCGGGGAGCTGTTTTTT. This codes for CASTLRPGELFF.

This CDR3 reads CASSLSPVNRGVDYGYTF. CDR3 DNA: TGTGCCAGCAGCTTGTCACCGGTCAACAGGGGGGTTGACTATGGCTACACCTTC. The chain combines TRBV5-4 with TRBJ1-2; 8 bases map to TRBD1. With 1 base clipped from V and 3 bases from J, the junction kept 14 bases outside the gene matches. The CDR3 length is 18 residues. Germline V gene lookup returns CDR1 SGHNT and CDR2 YYREEE (reference sequence).

The chain couples TRBV4-1 to TRBJ1-6; 9 bases agree with TRBD1. The CDR3 totals 19 residues. Germline CDR1 reads MGHRA; CDR2 reads YSYEKL. V was clipped by 2 bases and J by 3 bases; unmatched bases: 11. CDR3 sequence: CASSQLPGQGIGYNSPLHF. In nucleotides, the CDR3 is TGCGCCAGCAGCCAACTCCCGGGACAGGGAATCGGCTATAATTCACCCCTCCACTTT.